This T cell receptor beta chain comes out of a study of T cells in Graves' hyperthyroidism and ophthalmopathy. Each 10 ml fresh peripheral blood draw supplied the PBMCs. General study points: Researchers found most expanded thyroid clonotypes above 0.001 in blood as well.

Researchers took RNA transcripts and amplified the TCR beta CDR3 regions from them. RT-PCR in the first round (using the HTBI primer set) targeted the TCR CDR3. TCRdb recomputed calls from the multiplex PCR reads with MiXCR, one row per CDR3 protein. The table includes 500,000 to 750,000 distinct CDR3 sequences, around 16% detected once. Trimming removed 5 bases at V and 0 bases at J, with 24 bases between. CDR3 length: 19 amino acids. CDR1 and CDR2 (germline): SGHTA, FQGNSA. This clonotype was counted at least ten times. The antigen is not known. This TCR was recovered from a woman in her 30s with Graves' hyperthyroidism. The source material was blood. V gene TRBV7-2 combines with J gene TRBJ2-3; weak D call: TRBD2 (6 bases). This CDR3 is CASSPKVFISGESTDTQYF. The CDR3 region has the DNA TGTGCCAGCAGCCCTAAGGTATTTATTAGCGGAGAAAGCACAGATACGCAGTATTTT.